This T cell receptor beta chain was identified in a study of blood T cell repertoires in COVID-19 (dated by TCRdb to the early 2020s). Broadly, across the study: Collaborator samples came from the United States, Italy and Spain and covered acute and convalescent phases of COVID-19. The material from the prospective study consisted of cDNA or gDNA derived from T cells, B-cell-depleted T cells, or PBMCs. The repertoires were released in a freely available public database meant as a resource for research on the immune response to SARS-CoV-2. Sample metadata almost always included a de-identified subject ID, COVID-19 status, age in years and sex. The samples were drawn from two sources: the first 160 participants of the ongoing ImmuneRACE study, and 1,000 to 1,500 subjects contributed by 6 global collaborators. Where available, HLA class I and class II types were taken from metadata supplied by the sample provider and were not determined by assay-based typing. The dataset comprised deeply sampled blood TCRbeta repertoires from subjects exposed to, actively infected with, or recovered from COVID-19. The paper as a whole reports these results and caveats: The amount of clinical and demographic metadata varied by source and participant and was provided uncurated.

TCRbeta CDR3 regions were amplified from genomic DNA by means of the immunoSEQ Assay, a bias-controlled multiplex PCR. In the original analysis: Nucleated cell counts per sample were estimated from amplification of reference gene primers within the assay. To quantify the absolute abundance of each unique TCRbeta CDR3 rearrangement, sequence reads were collapsed and filtered. For each sample, productive Simpson clonality was calculated as the square root of Simpson's diversity index across productive rearrangements. This is the immuneACCESS table as TCRdb keeps it, with only in-frame sequences that have V and J called. A part of the clones is gone; compared with another copy, unresolved V genes explain less than half, and the rest is unexplained. The DNA gave D and trimming, while V, J and clone size come from that table. This sample comprises 400,000 or so clones, around 89% of them detected only once. Under 2% of the sample lies in the top ten.

V trim: 4 bases; J trim: 5 bases; unmatched bases: 4. From the cysteine up to the phenylalanine, the CDR3 has a length of 13 residues. Only CDR3 DNA is held: 39 bases, read in frame from base 1. Via the germline V gene, CDR1 is MDHEN and CDR2 SYDVKM. Details on this clone: What this receptor recognizes is not known. No base quality values were provided; no much bigger clone lies one nucleotide off.

At one collaborating source in Seattle, patients were enrolled during active infection and were followed longitudinally through the course of disease. Collaborating institutions collected whole blood in K2EDTA tubes following their own protocols. For TCRbeta analysis, collaborator samples were shipped as frozen whole blood, as isolated PBMCs, or as DNA extracted from either sample type. The chain couples TRBV28 to TRBJ1-1; the central 7 bases match TRBD1. Input material: peripheral blood. The clonotype was recovered from a woman aged 40 to 50 with COVID-19, enrolled during active disease. The DNA sequence is given as TGTGCCAGCAGTTCCAGGGGGAGAACTGAAGCTTTCTTT. Its protein reads: CASSSRGRTEAFF.